The rows below give T cell receptor beta chains drawn from one sample of a study of T cells after yellow fever vaccination. One entry per CDR3 protein, called by TCRdb with MiXCR from the 5' RACE reads. The table has about 140,000 distinct CDR3 sequences, 6.5% to 8.5% seen once. The specimen was CD4+ T cells sorted from PBMCs, collected 5 days after the yellow fever booster vaccination. The source is a man aged 25-40 years who received the YFV17D yellow fever vaccine. The CDR3 runs from the conserved cysteine through the conserved F or W. The order of the fields is V gene, D gene, J gene, clone size, CDR3 protein, CDR3 DNA. A D gene is named only where the DNA matches it firmly. Clone size, where shown, is once, few, many, or a class for clones that have expanded.

v_gene: TRBV5-1; d_gene: NA; j_gene: TRBJ1-1; abundance: NA; CDR3aa: CASSLVRTNTEAFF; CDR3nt: TGCGCCAGCAGCTTGGTACGGACGAACACTGAAGCTTTCTTT
v_gene: TRBV19; d_gene: NA; j_gene: TRBJ1-2; abundance: many; CDR3aa: CASSVARGYTF; CDR3nt: TGTGCCAGTAGTGTGGCCCGTGGCTACACCTTC
v_gene: TRBV15; d_gene: NA; j_gene: TRBJ2-7; abundance: many; CDR3aa: CATSRDPSAAQYF; CDR3nt: TGTGCCACCAGCAGAGACCCATCGGCTGCTCAGTACTTC
v_gene: TRBV24-1; d_gene: NA; j_gene: TRBJ2-2; abundance: many; CDR3aa: CATSWTGATGELFF; CDR3nt: TGTGCCACCAGCTGGACGGGAGCAACCGGGGAGCTGTTTTTT
v_gene: TRBV29-1; d_gene: TRBD1; j_gene: TRBJ2-2; abundance: few; CDR3aa: CSIRRGQEDTGELFF; CDR3nt: TGCAGCATCAGGCGGGGACAGGAAGACACCGGGGAGCTGTTTTTT
v_gene: TRBV28; d_gene: TRBD2; j_gene: TRBJ2-1; abundance: many; CDR3aa: CASSSAGKGHNEQFF; CDR3nt: TGTGCCAGCAGTTCAGCGGGGAAGGGGCACAATGAGCAGTTCTTC
v_gene: TRBV6-1; d_gene: NA; j_gene: TRBJ1-2; abundance: many; CDR3aa: CASRLSQTARGGYTF; CDR3nt: TGTGCCAGCAGGCTCTCCCAGACCGCCCGAGGGGGCTACACCTTC
v_gene: TRBV4-2; d_gene: NA; j_gene: TRBJ2-1; abundance: many; CDR3aa: CASSQDLTGSGYNEQFF; CDR3nt: TGTGCCAGCAGCCAAGATCTTACCGGGAGTGGATACAATGAGCAGTTCTTC
v_gene: TRBV28; d_gene: NA; j_gene: TRBJ2-3; abundance: many; CDR3aa: CASSQGGLSDF; CDR3nt: TGTGCCAGCAGCCAGGGTGGACTCTCTGATTTT
v_gene: TRBV6-5; d_gene: NA; j_gene: TRBJ2-7; abundance: few; CDR3aa: CASNPTGESYEQYF; CDR3nt: TGTGCCAGCAACCCAACGGGAGAGTCCTACGAGCAGTACTTC
v_gene: TRBV21-1; d_gene: NA; j_gene: TRBJ2-3; abundance: many; CDR3aa: CASSATTDTQYF; CDR3nt: TGTGCCAGCAGCGCTACCACAGATACGCAGTATTTT
v_gene: TRBV4-2; d_gene: TRBD1; j_gene: TRBJ2-5; abundance: few; CDR3aa: CASSQAGTGGGETQYF; CDR3nt: TGTGCCAGCAGCCAAGCCGGGACAGGGGGCGGGGAGACCCAGTACTTC
v_gene: TRBV19; d_gene: NA; j_gene: TRBJ2-7; abundance: NA; CDR3aa: CASSMSSSYEQYF; CDR3nt: TGTGCCAGTAGTATGAGCAGCTCCTACGAGCAGTACTTC
v_gene: TRBV27; d_gene: NA; j_gene: TRBJ2-7; abundance: many; CDR3aa: CASSRDVLYEQYF; CDR3nt: TGTGCCAGCTCCCGCGATGTTCTGTACGAGCAGTACTTC
v_gene: TRBV5-5; d_gene: NA; j_gene: TRBJ1-4; abundance: NA; CDR3aa: CASSLDRRLTNEKLFF; CDR3nt: TGTGCCAGCAGCTTGGACAGGAGACTTACTAATGAAAAACTGTTTTTT
v_gene: TRBV7-2; d_gene: NA; j_gene: TRBJ2-7; abundance: many; CDR3aa: CASSLVQRLVFHEQYF; CDR3nt: TGTGCCAGCAGCTTAGTCCAGCGACTAGTCTTCCACGAGCAGTACTTC
v_gene: TRBV19; d_gene: NA; j_gene: TRBJ2-4; abundance: few; CDR3aa: CASSILGPSKNIQYF; CDR3nt: TGTGCCAGTAGTATTTTGGGACCATCCAAAAACATTCAGTACTTC
v_gene: TRBV5-5; d_gene: NA; j_gene: TRBJ1-4; abundance: many; CDR3aa: CASSLGDAAGLFF; CDR3nt: TGTGCCAGCAGCTTGGGAGATGCGGCAGGTCTGTTTTTT
v_gene: TRBV6-6; d_gene: NA; j_gene: TRBJ2-7; abundance: many; CDR3aa: CASSPGGYEQYF; CDR3nt: TGTGCCAGCAGCCCAGGAGGATACGAGCAGTACTTC
v_gene: TRBV7-2; d_gene: TRBD2; j_gene: TRBJ2-1; abundance: many; CDR3aa: CASSRPGLALSNEQFF; CDR3nt: TGTGCCAGCAGCCGTCCGGGACTAGCGTTGAGCAATGAGCAGTTCTTC
v_gene: TRBV4-2; d_gene: NA; j_gene: TRBJ2-7; abundance: many; CDR3aa: CASSQEARHEQYF; CDR3nt: TGTGCCAGCAGCCAAGAGGCTCGGCACGAGCAGTACTTC
v_gene: TRBV10-3; d_gene: TRBD2; j_gene: TRBJ2-3; abundance: many; CDR3aa: CAIRTGGPDTQYF; CDR3nt: TGTGCCATCAGGACGGGGGGACCAGATACGCAGTATTTT
v_gene: TRBV3-1; d_gene: TRBD1; j_gene: TRBJ2-3; abundance: many; CDR3aa: CASSQGLTGGRTWYF; CDR3nt: TGTGCCAGCAGCCAAGGATTGACAGGGGGCCGGACTTGGTATTTT
v_gene: TRBV12-3/TRBV12-4; d_gene: TRBD2; j_gene: TRBJ2-1; abundance: many; CDR3aa: CATAASGRDEQFF; CDR3nt: TGTGCCACTGCGGCTAGCGGGAGGGATGAGCAGTTCTTC
v_gene: TRBV11-1; d_gene: TRBD2; j_gene: TRBJ2-1; abundance: many; CDR3aa: CASSQTSGSNEQFF; CDR3nt: TGTGCCAGCAGCCAGACTAGCGGGAGTAATGAGCAGTTCTTC
v_gene: TRBV7-2; d_gene: NA; j_gene: TRBJ2-7; abundance: many; CDR3aa: CASRANRDNYEQYF; CDR3nt: TGTGCCAGCAGGGCAAACCGGGACAACTACGAGCAGTACTTC
v_gene: TRBV29-1; d_gene: NA; j_gene: TRBJ2-5; abundance: few; CDR3aa: CSVEETQYF; CDR3nt: TGCAGCGTTGAAGAGACCCAGTACTTC
v_gene: TRBV20-1; d_gene: NA; j_gene: TRBJ1-1; abundance: many; CDR3aa: CSARDPRTVNTEAFF; CDR3nt: TGCAGTGCTAGAGATCCTAGGACGGTCAACACTGAAGCTTTCTTT
v_gene: TRBV10-1; d_gene: TRBD2; j_gene: TRBJ2-1; abundance: few; CDR3aa: CASSRMSGRAPNEQFF; CDR3nt: TGCGCCAGCAGTCGAATGAGCGGGAGGGCCCCCAATGAGCAGTTCTTC
v_gene: TRBV20-1; d_gene: NA; j_gene: TRBJ2-1; abundance: many; CDR3aa: CSASGGTRLFF; CDR3nt: TGCAGTGCTTCTGGGGGGACACGTCTGTTCTTC
v_gene: TRBV20-1; d_gene: TRBD1; j_gene: TRBJ2-3; abundance: many; CDR3aa: CSARPGPGQGTSTDTQYF; CDR3nt: TGCAGTGCTAGACCAGGTCCGGGACAGGGAACTAGCACAGATACGCAGTATTTT
v_gene: TRBV20-1; d_gene: TRBD2; j_gene: TRBJ2-1; abundance: many; CDR3aa: CSATGLAGASRGNEQFF; CDR3nt: TGCAGTGCTACGGGACTAGCGGGAGCATCCAGGGGCAATGAGCAGTTCTTC
v_gene: TRBV2; d_gene: TRBD2; j_gene: TRBJ2-7; abundance: many; CDR3aa: CASRTSGLAGGQISYEQYF; CDR3nt: TGTGCCAGCAGAACATCCGGACTAGCGGGAGGCCAGATCTCCTACGAGCAGTACTTC
v_gene: TRBV5-6; d_gene: NA; j_gene: TRBJ2-7; abundance: many; CDR3aa: CASSPNRGVLIAEQYF; CDR3nt: TGTGCCAGCAGCCCAAATAGAGGGGTCCTAATTGCCGAGCAGTACTTC
v_gene: TRBV19; d_gene: NA; j_gene: TRBJ2-2; abundance: few; CDR3aa: CASSFSVGELFF; CDR3nt: TGTGCCAGTAGTTTCTCGGTCGGGGAGCTGTTTTTT
v_gene: TRBV20-1; d_gene: NA; j_gene: TRBJ2-7; abundance: many; CDR3aa: CSASPSDEQYF; CDR3nt: TGCAGTGCTAGTCCGAGCGACGAGCAGTACTTC
v_gene: TRBV5-1; d_gene: NA; j_gene: TRBJ2-7; abundance: many; CDR3aa: CASSPEVGSSEQYF; CDR3nt: TGCGCCAGCAGCCCGGAAGTAGGATCGTCCGAGCAGTACTTC
v_gene: TRBV18; d_gene: TRBD1; j_gene: TRBJ2-7; abundance: many; CDR3aa: CASSPNTGDEQYF; CDR3nt: TGTGCCAGCTCACCCAACACAGGGGACGAGCAGTACTTC
v_gene: TRBV9; d_gene: NA; j_gene: TRBJ2-7; abundance: many; CDR3aa: CASSGGGRRLYF; CDR3nt: TGTGCCAGCAGCGGAGGGGGTCGTCGGTTGTACTTC
v_gene: TRBV20-1; d_gene: NA; j_gene: TRBJ2-2; abundance: many; CDR3aa: CSARAKFGYGGSNTGELFF; CDR3nt: TGCAGTGCTAGAGCCAAGTTCGGTTATGGCGGTTCGAACACCGGGGAGCTGTTTTTT
v_gene: TRBV5-1; d_gene: NA; j_gene: TRBJ2-7; abundance: many; CDR3aa: CASSQPTAYEQYF; CDR3nt: TGCGCCAGCAGCCAGCCTACCGCCTACGAGCAGTACTTC